This T cell receptor beta chain originates from a study of blood T cell repertoires in COVID-19. About the research overall: COVID-19 samples from acute and convalescent phases originated in the United States, Italy and Spain. In each case, the material was cDNA or gDNA derived from T cells, B-cell-depleted T cells, or PBMCs.

One Seattle source followed patients from active infection through their disease course. The CDR3 sequence is 15 residues long. The germline V gene has CDR1 KGHDR and CDR2 SFDVKD. The V end lost 4 bases, the J end lost 5 bases, and 16 bases lay between the germline ends. Per the original methods: Estimates of nucleated cell counts were drawn from the amplification of reference gene primers. Sequencing was performed with immunoSEQ multiplex PCR; in TCRdb, only in-frame clones are kept and a portion is missing. From that table come the V and J calls and clone size; the DNA was used to work out D and trimming. The sample includes about 220,000 clones, 75% to 90% of them seen just once.

The receptor's source is a woman aged 70-85 years with COVID-19, enrolled during active disease. The sequencing input was peripheral blood. This rearrangement joins TRBV24-1 to TRBJ2-5, with D possibly matching TRBD2 (6 bases). The CDR3 region is CATSDTGSGGETQYF. The CDR3 DNA is TGTGCCACCAGTGACACAGGTTCTGGAGGGGAGACCCAGTACTTC.